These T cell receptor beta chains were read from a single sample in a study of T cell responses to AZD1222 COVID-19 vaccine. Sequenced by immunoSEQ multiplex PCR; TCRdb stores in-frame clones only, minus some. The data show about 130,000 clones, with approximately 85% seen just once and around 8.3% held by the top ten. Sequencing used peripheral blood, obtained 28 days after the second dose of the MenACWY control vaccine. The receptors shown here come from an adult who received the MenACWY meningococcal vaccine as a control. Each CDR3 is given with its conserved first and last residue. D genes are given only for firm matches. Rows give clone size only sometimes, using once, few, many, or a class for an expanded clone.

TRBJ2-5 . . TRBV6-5 TGTGCCAGCATTCGAAATGGGGGCCCACAAGAGACCCAGTACTTC CASIRNGGPQETQYF
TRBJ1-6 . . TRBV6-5 TGTGCCAGCAGTTACGAGGACAGCTTCTCGACCCTCCACTTT CASSYEDSFSTLHF
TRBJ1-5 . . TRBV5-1 TGCGCCAGCCGCCTAGAAGTTAATCAGCCCCAGCATTTT CASRLEVNQPQHF
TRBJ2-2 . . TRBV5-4 TGTGCCAGCAGCGGGGACGCCGGGGAGCTGTTTTTT CASSGDAGELFF
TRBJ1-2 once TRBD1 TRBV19 TGTGCCATCAAGACAGGGACCTCCTGCACCTTC CAIKTGTSCTF
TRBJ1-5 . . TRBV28 TGTGCCAGCAGTTTATCGGGCCGGGGGGCCCAGCATTTT CASSLSGRGAQHF
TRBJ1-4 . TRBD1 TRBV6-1 TGTGCCAGCAGTGAAGCGGGACAGATAAACCCAACTAATGAAAAACTGTTTTTT CASSEAGQINPTNEKLFF
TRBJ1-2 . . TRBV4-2 TGTGCCAGCAGCCAAGATCCCAGGGAAAGGCATGGCTACACCTTC CASSQDPRERHGYTF
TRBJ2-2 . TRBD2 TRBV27 TGTGCCAGCAGTTTGACTAGCGGGGCCACCGGGGAGCTGTTTTTT CASSLTSGATGELFF
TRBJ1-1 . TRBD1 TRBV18 TGTGCCAGCTCACCACAGACAGGGGGGGATTTGGCTTTCTTT CASSPQTGGDLAFF
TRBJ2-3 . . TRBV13 TGTGCCAGCAGCCGAGGGGATCCTAGCACAGATACGCAGTATTTT CASSRGDPSTDTQYF
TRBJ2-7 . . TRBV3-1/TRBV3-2 TGTGCCAGCAGCCAGAAAGGACAGGGAGGGAACGAGCAGTACTTC CASSQKGQGGNEQYF
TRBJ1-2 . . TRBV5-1 TGCGCCAGCAGCTTGGTCCCAGGCGACTATGGCTACACCTTC CASSLVPGDYGYTF
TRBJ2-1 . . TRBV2 TGTGCCAGCAGCCTGACAGGATTGAATGAGCAGTTCTTC CASSLTGLNEQFF
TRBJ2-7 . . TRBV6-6 TGTGCCAGCAGTTACTCGACGGGGTCATATCTCTACGAGCAGTACTTC CASSYSTGSYLYEQYF
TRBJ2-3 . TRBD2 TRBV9 TGTGCCAGCAGCGTTAATCTGGGACTAGAAACAGATACGCAGTATTTT CASSVNLGLETDTQYF
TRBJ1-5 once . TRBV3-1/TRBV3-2 TGTGCCAGCAGCCGGGGGGGCTTACAGCCCCAGCATTTT CASSRGGLQPQHF
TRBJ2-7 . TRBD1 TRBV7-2 TGTGCCAGCAGCTCGGGACAGGGCCTGCTTATACCCTACGAGCAGTACTTC CASSSGQGLLIPYEQYF